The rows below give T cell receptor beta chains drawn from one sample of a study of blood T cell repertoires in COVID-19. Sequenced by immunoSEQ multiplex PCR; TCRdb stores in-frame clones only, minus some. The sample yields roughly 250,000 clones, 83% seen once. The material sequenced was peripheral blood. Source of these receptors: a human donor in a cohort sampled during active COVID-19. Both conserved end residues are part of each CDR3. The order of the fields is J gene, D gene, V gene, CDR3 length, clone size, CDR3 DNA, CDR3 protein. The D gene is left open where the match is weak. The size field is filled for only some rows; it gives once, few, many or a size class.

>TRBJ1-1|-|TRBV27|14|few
TGTGCCAGCAGTTTATCCCGGGGTAACACTGAAGCTTTCTTT
CASSLSRGNTEAFF
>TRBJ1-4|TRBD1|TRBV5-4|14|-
TGTGCCAGCAGCCCCTGGGACAGGGGTGAAAAACTGTTTTTT
CASSPWDRGEKLFF
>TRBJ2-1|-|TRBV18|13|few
TGTGCCAGCTCACCACGGAGCGGGAATGAGCAGTTCTTC
CASSPRSGNEQFF
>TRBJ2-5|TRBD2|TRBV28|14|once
TGTGCCAGCAGCCGTAGCGGGAGAGGAGAGACCCAGTACTTC
CASSRSGRGETQYF
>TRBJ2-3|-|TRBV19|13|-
TGTGCCAGTACCTTAGACGGGACAGATACGCAGTATTTT
CASTLDGTDTQYF
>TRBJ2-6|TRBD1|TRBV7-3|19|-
TGTGCCAGCAGCTTAAAAGGGGCTCGGACAGGGGCTGGGGCCAACGTCCTGACTTTC
CASSLKGARTGAGANVLTF
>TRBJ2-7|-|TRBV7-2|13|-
TGTGCCAGCAGCTTTGGGCTTACCTACGAGCAGTACTTC
CASSFGLTYEQYF
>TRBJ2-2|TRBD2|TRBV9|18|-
TGTGCCAGCAGCAAGGGGACTAGCGGGGGCTTTAACACCGGGGAGCTGTTTTTT
CASSKGTSGGFNTGELFF
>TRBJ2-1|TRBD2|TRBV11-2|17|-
TGTGCCAGCAGCTTGGGGACTAGCGGTCGCTCAGGCGATGAGCAGTTCTTC
CASSLGTSGRSGDEQFF
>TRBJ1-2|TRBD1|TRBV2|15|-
TGTGCCAGCAGGGAGTGGACAGGGGAACACTATGGCTACACCTTC
CASREWTGEHYGYTF
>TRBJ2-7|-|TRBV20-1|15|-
TGCAGTGCTAGTATCGCGGGGCCCCTCTCCTACGAGCAGTACTTC
CSASIAGPLSYEQYF
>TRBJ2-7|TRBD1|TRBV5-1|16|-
TGCGCCAGCAGCGGGGGGACAGGGGCCTTTTCCTACGAGCAGTACTTC
CASSGGTGAFSYEQYF
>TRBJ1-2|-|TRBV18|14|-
TGTGCCAGCTCACCAAAACAGGAGAACTATGGCTACACCTTC
CASSPKQENYGYTF
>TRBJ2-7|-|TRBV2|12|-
TGTGCCAGTACCACTGATTCCTACGAGCAGTACTTC
CASTTDSYEQYF
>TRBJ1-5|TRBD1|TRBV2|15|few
TGTGCCAGCAGATCCGGGACAGGGGGCAATCAGCCCCAGCATTTT
CASRSGTGGNQPQHF
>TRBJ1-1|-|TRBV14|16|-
TGTGCCAGCAGCCAAGATGCGGCGGCGGAGAACACTGAAGCTTTCTTT
CASSQDAAAENTEAFF
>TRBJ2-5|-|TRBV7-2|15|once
TGTGCCAGCAGCTTAGAGATGCACTACCAAGAGACCCAGTACTTC
CASSLEMHYQETQYF